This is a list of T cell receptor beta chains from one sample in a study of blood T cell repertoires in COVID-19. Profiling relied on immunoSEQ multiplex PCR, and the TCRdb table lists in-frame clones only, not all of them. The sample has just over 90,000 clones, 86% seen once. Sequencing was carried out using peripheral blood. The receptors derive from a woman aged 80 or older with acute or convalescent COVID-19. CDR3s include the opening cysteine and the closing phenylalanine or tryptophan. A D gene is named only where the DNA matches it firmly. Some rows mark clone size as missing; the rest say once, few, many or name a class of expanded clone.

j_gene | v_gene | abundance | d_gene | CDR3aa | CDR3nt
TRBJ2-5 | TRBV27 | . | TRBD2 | CASSLTRSSGLQYF | TGTGCCAGCAGTTTAACCCGGTCTAGCGGCCTCCAGTACTTC
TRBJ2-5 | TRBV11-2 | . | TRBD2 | CASSPTSGGAAGETQYF | TGTGCCAGCAGCCCGACTAGCGGGGGGGCTGCTGGAGAGACCCAGTACTTC
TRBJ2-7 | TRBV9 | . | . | CASSVDGGTHEQYF | TGTGCCAGCAGCGTAGATGGCGGTACGCACGAGCAGTACTTC
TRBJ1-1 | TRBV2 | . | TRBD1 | CASSRDRGSMNTEAFF | TGTGCCAGCAGTCGGGACAGGGGGTCCATGAACACTGAAGCTTTCTTT
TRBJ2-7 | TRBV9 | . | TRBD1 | CASSASGQGSYEQYF | TGTGCCAGCAGCGCATCGGGACAGGGCTCCTACGAGCAGTACTTC
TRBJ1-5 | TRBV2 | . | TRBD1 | CASSGNPGQRDQPQHF | TGTGCCAGCAGTGGAAATCCGGGACAGAGAGATCAGCCCCAGCATTTT
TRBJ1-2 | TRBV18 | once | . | CASSAAWGQNYGYTF | TGTGCCAGCTCAGCCGCTTGGGGGCAGAACTATGGCTACACCTTC
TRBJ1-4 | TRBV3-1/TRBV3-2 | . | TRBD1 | CASSRGQAWGEKLFF | TGTGCCAGCAGCCGGGGACAGGCCTGGGGTGAAAAACTGTTTTTT
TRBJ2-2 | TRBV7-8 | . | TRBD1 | CAIKRDRGTGELFF | TGTGCCATCAAGCGGGACAGGGGGACCGGGGAGCTGTTTTTT
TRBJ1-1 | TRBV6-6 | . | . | CASSLDTEAFF | TGTGCCAGCAGCCTCGACACTGAAGCTTTCTTT
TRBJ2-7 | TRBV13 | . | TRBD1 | CASSRGTGVIYEQYF | TGTGCCAGCAGCCGAGGGACAGGGGTAATTTACGAGCAGTACTTC
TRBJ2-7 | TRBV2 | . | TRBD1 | CASRLGQPLDEQYF | TGTGCCAGCAGATTGGGACAGCCACTCGACGAGCAGTACTTC
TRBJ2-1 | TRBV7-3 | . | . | CASSPTGGQGTKAEQFF | TGTGCCAGCAGCCCCACCGGTGGGCAGGGGACTAAGGCTGAGCAGTTCTTC
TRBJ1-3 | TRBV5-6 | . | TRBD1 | CASSSTGDTIYF | TGTGCCAGCAGCTCGACAGGGGACACCATATATTTT
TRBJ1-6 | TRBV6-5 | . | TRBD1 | CASREDRGNSPLHF | TGTGCCAGCAGAGAGGACAGGGGAAATTCACCCCTCCACTTT